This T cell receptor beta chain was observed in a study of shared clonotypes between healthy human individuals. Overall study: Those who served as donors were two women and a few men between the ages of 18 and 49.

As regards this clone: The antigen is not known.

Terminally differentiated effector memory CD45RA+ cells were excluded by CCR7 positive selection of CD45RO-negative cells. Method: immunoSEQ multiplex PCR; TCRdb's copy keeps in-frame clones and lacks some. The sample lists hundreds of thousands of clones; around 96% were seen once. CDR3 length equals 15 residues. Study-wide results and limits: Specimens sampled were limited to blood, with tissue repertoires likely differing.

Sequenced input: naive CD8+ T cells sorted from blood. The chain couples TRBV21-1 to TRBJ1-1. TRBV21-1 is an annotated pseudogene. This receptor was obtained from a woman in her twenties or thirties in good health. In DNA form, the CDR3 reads TGTGCCAGCAGCAAAATCGAGGGGTTGAGCACTGAAGCTTTCTTT. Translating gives CASSKIEGLSTEAFF.